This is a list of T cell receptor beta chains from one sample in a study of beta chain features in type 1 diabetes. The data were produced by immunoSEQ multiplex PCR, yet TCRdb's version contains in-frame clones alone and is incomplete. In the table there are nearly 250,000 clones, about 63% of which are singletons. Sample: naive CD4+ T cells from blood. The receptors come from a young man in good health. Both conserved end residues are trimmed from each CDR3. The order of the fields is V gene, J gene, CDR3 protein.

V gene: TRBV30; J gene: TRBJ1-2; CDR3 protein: AWSRGPTLSWSGYT
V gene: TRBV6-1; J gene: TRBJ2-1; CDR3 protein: ASSAEGVSYNEQF
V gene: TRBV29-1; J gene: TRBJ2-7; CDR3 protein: SVHSGAEGYEQY
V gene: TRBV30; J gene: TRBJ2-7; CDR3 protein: AWTHTGRYEQY
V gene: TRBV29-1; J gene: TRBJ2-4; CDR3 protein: SVLSDRVEAKNIQY
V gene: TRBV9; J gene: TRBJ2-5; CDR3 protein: ASSAGLLETQY
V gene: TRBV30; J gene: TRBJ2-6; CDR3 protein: AWSVRDSGANVLT
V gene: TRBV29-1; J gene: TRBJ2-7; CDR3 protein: SVTGTSGGRGVYEQY
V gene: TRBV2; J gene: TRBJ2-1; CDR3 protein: AGKKGATYNEQF
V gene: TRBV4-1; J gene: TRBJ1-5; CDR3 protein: ASSQDLGWQPQH
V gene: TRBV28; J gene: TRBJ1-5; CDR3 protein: ASSSGQGNQPQH
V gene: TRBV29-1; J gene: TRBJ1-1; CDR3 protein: SVRSGNTEAF
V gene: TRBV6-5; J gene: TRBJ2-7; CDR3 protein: ASSYSGLGGSEQY
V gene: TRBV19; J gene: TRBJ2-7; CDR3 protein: ASSPRAVGYEQY
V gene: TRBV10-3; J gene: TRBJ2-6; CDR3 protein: AISGTPGANVLT
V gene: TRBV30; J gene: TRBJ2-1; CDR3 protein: AWSPGGGLYNEQF
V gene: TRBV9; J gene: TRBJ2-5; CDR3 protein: ASSVVPPSAGGGSGEETQY
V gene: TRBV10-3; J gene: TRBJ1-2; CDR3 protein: AISESYGYT
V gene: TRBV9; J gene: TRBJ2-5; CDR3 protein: ASSVDPTAPETQY
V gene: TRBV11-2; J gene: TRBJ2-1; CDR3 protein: ASSLGLAGGPVKF
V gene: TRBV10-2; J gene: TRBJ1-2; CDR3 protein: ASSVGYWDGYT
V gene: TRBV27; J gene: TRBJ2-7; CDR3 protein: ASSLSEVYEQY
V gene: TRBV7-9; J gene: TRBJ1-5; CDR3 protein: ASSPGTGGNQPQH
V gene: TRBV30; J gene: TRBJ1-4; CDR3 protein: AWSLGQGGEKLF
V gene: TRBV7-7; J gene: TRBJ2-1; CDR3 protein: ASSRGLAGGPGSYNEQF
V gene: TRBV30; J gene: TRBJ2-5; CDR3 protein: AWSRGGSPAIYQY
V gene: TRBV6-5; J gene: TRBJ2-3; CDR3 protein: ASSLGPFNTDTQY
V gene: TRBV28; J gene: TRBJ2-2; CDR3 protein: ASSSLSWGTGELF
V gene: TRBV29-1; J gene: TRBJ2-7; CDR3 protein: SVVQGAYEQY
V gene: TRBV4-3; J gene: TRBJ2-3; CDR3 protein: ASSESGQDSNTQY
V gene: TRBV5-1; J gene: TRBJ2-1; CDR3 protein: ASSPQGIHNEQF
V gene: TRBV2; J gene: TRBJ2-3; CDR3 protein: ASSPGLADTDTQY
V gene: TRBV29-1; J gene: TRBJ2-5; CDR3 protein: SVERDVETQY
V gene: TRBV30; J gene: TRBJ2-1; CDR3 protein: AWSVLAGENEQF
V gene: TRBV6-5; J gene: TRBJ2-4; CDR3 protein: ASRSPDRLNIQY
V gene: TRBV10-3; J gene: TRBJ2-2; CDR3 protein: AISESEAGESGELF
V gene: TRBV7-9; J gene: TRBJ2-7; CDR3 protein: ASSQNRAGTGSPYEQY
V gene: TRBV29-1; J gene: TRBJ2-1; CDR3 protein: SAWNRESYNEQF
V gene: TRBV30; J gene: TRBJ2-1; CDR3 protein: AWSRDSGPYNEQF
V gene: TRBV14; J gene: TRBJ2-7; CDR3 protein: ASSPTLPTYEQY
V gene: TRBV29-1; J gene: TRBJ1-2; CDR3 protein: SALGYGYT
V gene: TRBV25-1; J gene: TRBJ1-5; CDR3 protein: ASSDGYVNQPQH
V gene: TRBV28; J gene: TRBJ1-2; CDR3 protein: ASSTPRGGVAGYT
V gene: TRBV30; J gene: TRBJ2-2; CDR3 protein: AWDPRDPLSVCTGELF
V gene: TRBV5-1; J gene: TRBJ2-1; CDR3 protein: ASSLEAGIYNEQF
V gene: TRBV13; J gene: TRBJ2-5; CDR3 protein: ASSSLAIKGETQY
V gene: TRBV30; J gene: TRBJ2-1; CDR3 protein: AWGNRGPFDEQF
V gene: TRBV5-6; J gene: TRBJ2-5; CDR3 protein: ASSTIQTGVRETQY
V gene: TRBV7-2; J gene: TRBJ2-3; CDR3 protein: ASSLEATDTQY